These T cell receptor beta chains were read from a single sample in a study of blood T cell repertoires in COVID-19. Measured with immunoSEQ multiplex PCR; TCRdb has only the in-frame clones, and not every one. The data contain 400,000 or so clones, 75% to 90% of them singletons. Material: peripheral blood. Receptors were obtained from a woman aged 40-49 years with COVID-19, enrolled during active disease. The CDR3 runs from the conserved cysteine through the conserved F or W. Fields, in order: J gene, V gene, clone size, D gene, CDR3 protein, CDR3 DNA. The D gene is left open where the match is weak. For some rows the clone size is stated as once, few or many, or as a class when expanded; others skip it.

J: TRBJ2-7
V: TRBV7-9
size: -
D: -
CDR3: CASSHSYEQYF
DNA: TGTGCCAGCAGTCACTCGTACGAGCAGTACTTC

J: TRBJ1-1
V: TRBV7-9
size: -
D: -
CDR3: CASSLSPFEAFF
DNA: TGTGCCAGCAGCTTATCCCCTTTTGAAGCTTTCTTT

J: TRBJ1-2
V: TRBV6-5
size: -
D: TRBD1
CDR3: CASTGTGAFYGYTF
DNA: TGTGCCAGTACCGGGACAGGGGCTTTCTATGGCTACACCTTC

J: TRBJ2-6
V: TRBV27
size: -
D: TRBD1
CDR3: CASSDRGVFSGANVLTF
DNA: TGTGCCAGCTCAGACAGGGGGGTTTTCTCTGGGGCCAACGTCCTGACTTTC

J: TRBJ2-5
V: TRBV6-2/TRBV6-3
size: -
D: -
CDR3: CASSLWAGQETQYF
DNA: TGTGCCAGCAGTTTGTGGGCCGGTCAAGAGACCCAGTACTTC

J: TRBJ2-7
V: TRBV7-2
size: few
D: -
CDR3: CASSPAYEQYF
DNA: TGTGCCAGCAGCCCGGCCTACGAGCAGTACTTC

J: TRBJ1-1
V: TRBV14
size: -
D: TRBD1
CDR3: CASSPRQGAGVDTEAFF
DNA: TGTGCCAGCAGCCCGAGACAGGGGGCGGGTGTAGACACTGAAGCTTTCTTT

J: TRBJ1-2
V: TRBV5-6
size: once
D: TRBD1
CDR3: CASSLGTEHYGYTF
DNA: TGTGCCAGCAGCCTCGGGACAGAACACTATGGCTACACCTTC

J: TRBJ1-6
V: TRBV6-5
size: -
D: -
CDR3: CASRTAGYNSPLHF
DNA: TGTGCCAGCAGGACGGCGGGGTATAATTCACCCCTCCACTTT

J: TRBJ2-7
V: TRBV19
size: -
D: -
CDR3: CASSISGSRNFYEQYF
DNA: TGTGCCAGTAGTATATCCGGGAGCCGCAATTTCTACGAGCAGTACTTC

J: TRBJ2-2
V: TRBV5-1
size: -
D: -
CDR3: CASSLAPGGTGELFF
DNA: TGCGCCAGCAGCTTGGCCCCAGGGGGGACCGGGGAGCTGTTTTTT

J: TRBJ2-3
V: TRBV5-1
size: -
D: TRBD2
CDR3: CASHHNGAGGTDTQYF
DNA: TGCGCCAGCCACCACAATGGAGCGGGGGGCACAGATACGCAGTATTTT

J: TRBJ2-7
V: TRBV18
size: -
D: TRBD1
CDR3: CASSPPGGRSYEQYF
DNA: TGTGCCAGCTCCCCTCCAGGGGGCAGGTCCTACGAGCAGTACTTC

J: TRBJ1-1
V: TRBV10-3
size: -
D: TRBD1
CDR3: CAISEAGGITEAFF
DNA: TGTGCCATCAGTGAAGCAGGGGGTATCACTGAAGCTTTCTTT

J: TRBJ2-6
V: TRBV5-4
size: -
D: -
CDR3: CASQNGGAGANVLTF
DNA: TGTGCCAGCCAAAACGGGGGAGCAGGGGCCAACGTCCTGACTTTC

J: TRBJ1-1
V: TRBV4-1
size: -
D: -
CDR3: CASSQLGGYTEAFF
DNA: TGCGCCAGCAGCCAGCTGGGGGGGTACACTGAAGCTTTCTTT

J: TRBJ1-4
V: TRBV3-1/TRBV3-2
size: -
D: TRBD1
CDR3: CASSPRDRNEKLFF
DNA: TGTGCCAGCAGCCCCCGGGACAGGAATGAAAAACTGTTTTTT

J: TRBJ2-3
V: TRBV7-7
size: -
D: -
CDR3: CASSAGLKDTQYF
DNA: TGTGCTAGCAGCGCCGGACTCAAAGATACGCAGTATTTT

J: TRBJ2-3
V: TRBV7-3
size: -
D: -
CDR3: CASSPGRDTDTQYF
DNA: TGTGCCAGCAGCCCGGGCCGGGACACAGATACGCAGTATTTT

J: TRBJ2-7
V: TRBV7-3
size: -
D: TRBD2
CDR3: CASSLCQREGRCEQYF
DNA: TGTGCCAGCAGCTTATGCCAGCGGGAGGGCCGATGCGAGCAGTACTTC

J: TRBJ2-1
V: TRBV5-1
size: -
D: -
CDR3: CASSLEASRLYNEQFF
DNA: TGCGCCAGCAGCTTGGAGGCTAGCCGGCTCTACAATGAGCAGTTCTTC

J: TRBJ1-3
V: TRBV18
size: -
D: TRBD1
CDR3: CASSPGTGPDTIYF
DNA: TGTGCCAGCTCACCAGGGACAGGTCCAGACACCATATATTTT

J: TRBJ2-5
V: TRBV18
size: -
D: -
CDR3: CASSPPGATETQYF
DNA: TGTGCCAGCTCACCACCGGGGGCCACGGAGACCCAGTACTTC

J: TRBJ2-5
V: TRBV7-8
size: once
D: -
CDR3: CASSLAQGGGETQYF
DNA: TGTGCCAGCAGCTTAGCACAGGGTGGGGGAGAGACCCAGTACTTC

J: TRBJ1-6
V: TRBV6-2/TRBV6-3
size: -
D: -
CDR3: CASSYVAPGTPLHF
DNA: TGTGCCAGCAGTTACGTCGCACCGGGGACACCCCTCCACTTT

J: TRBJ1-4
V: TRBV6-1
size: -
D: -
CDR3: CASSESTGGEKLFF
DNA: TGTGCCAGCAGTGAATCGACAGGAGGTGAAAAACTGTTTTTT

J: TRBJ1-1
V: TRBV10-3
size: -
D: -
CDR3: CAISTPGTEAFF
DNA: TGTGCCATCAGTACTCCAGGGACTGAAGCTTTCTTT

J: TRBJ2-7
V: TRBV12-5
size: -
D: -
CDR3: CASGLTIGLSGEQYF
DNA: TGTGCTAGTGGTTTGACCATCGGACTATCTGGCGAGCAGTACTTC

J: TRBJ2-1
V: TRBV5-4
size: -
D: -
CDR3: CASTQFRSLMVYNEQFF
DNA: TGTGCCAGCACCCAATTCCGGTCCCTGATGGTCTACAATGAGCAGTTCTTC

J: TRBJ1-1
V: TRBV7-2
size: -
D: TRBD1
CDR3: CASSRRQGIMNTEAFF
DNA: TGTGCCAGCAGCAGAAGACAGGGGATAATGAACACTGAAGCTTTCTTT

J: TRBJ2-3
V: TRBV7-9
size: -
D: TRBD1
CDR3: CASSSLLTGARALDTQYF
DNA: TGTGCCAGCAGCTCGCTATTAACAGGGGCAAGAGCCCTAGATACGCAGTATTTT

J: TRBJ1-5
V: TRBV28
size: few
D: -
CDR3: CASSLSRAYSNQPQHF
DNA: TGTGCCAGCAGTTTGTCCAGGGCATATAGCAATCAGCCCCAGCATTTT

J: TRBJ1-2
V: TRBV5-4
size: -
D: TRBD1
CDR3: CASSFGTGSPLYGYTF
DNA: TGTGCCAGCAGCTTCGGGACAGGTTCGCCCCTCTATGGCTACACCTTC

J: TRBJ2-1
V: TRBV6-4
size: -
D: TRBD1
CDR3: CASSPGTGHNEQFF
DNA: TGTGCCAGCAGTCCCGGGACAGGGCACAATGAGCAGTTCTTC

J: TRBJ2-3
V: TRBV4-2
size: -
D: TRBD2
CDR3: CASSPSNSFPGLAESTDTQYF
DNA: TGTGCCAGCAGCCCGTCTAATTCATTCCCTGGTCTAGCGGAGAGCACAGATACGCAGTATTTT

J: TRBJ1-5
V: TRBV19
size: -
D: TRBD1
CDR3: CASSIRRPGTGERGQPQHF
DNA: TGTGCCAGTAGTATAAGACGTCCCGGGACAGGGGAGAGAGGTCAGCCCCAGCATTTT

J: TRBJ2-7
V: TRBV27
size: -
D: -
CDR3: CAPQGEQYF
DNA: TGTGCCCCGCAGGGCGAGCAGTACTTC

J: TRBJ2-5
V: TRBV5-8
size: -
D: TRBD1
CDR3: CASSRGQGSGKTQYF
DNA: TGTGCCAGCAGCCGAGGACAGGGTAGCGGAAAGACCCAGTACTTC

J: TRBJ2-7
V: TRBV9
size: -
D: TRBD2
CDR3: CASSVAASGDYEQYF
DNA: TGTGCCAGCAGCGTAGCCGCTAGCGGGGATTACGAGCAGTACTTC

J: TRBJ2-7
V: TRBV15
size: -
D: -
CDR3: CATSRDPPASGAEQYF
DNA: TGTGCCACCAGCAGAGATCCCCCGGCCTCAGGGGCCGAGCAGTACTTC

J: TRBJ2-7
V: TRBV2
size: few
D: TRBD1
CDR3: CARRMPGQELSYEQYF
DNA: TGTGCCAGACGGATGCCCGGACAGGAACTATCCTACGAGCAGTACTTC